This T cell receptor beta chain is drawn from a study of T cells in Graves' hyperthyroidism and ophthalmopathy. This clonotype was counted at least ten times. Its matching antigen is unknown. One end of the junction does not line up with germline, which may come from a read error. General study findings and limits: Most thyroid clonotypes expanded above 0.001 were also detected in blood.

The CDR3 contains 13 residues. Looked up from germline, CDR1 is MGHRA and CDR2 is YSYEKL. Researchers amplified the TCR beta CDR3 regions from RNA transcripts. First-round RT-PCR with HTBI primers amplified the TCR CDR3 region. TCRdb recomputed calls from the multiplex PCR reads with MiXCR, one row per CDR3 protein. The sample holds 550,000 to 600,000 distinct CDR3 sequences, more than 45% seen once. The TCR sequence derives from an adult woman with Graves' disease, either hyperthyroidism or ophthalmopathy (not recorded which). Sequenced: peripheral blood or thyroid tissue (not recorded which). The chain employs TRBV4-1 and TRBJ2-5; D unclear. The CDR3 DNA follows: TGCGCCAGCAGACAAGCTCCCGCAGGGACCCAGTACTTC. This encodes CASRQAPAGTQYF.